Listed here are 29 T cell receptor beta chains from one sample, sequenced in a study of blood T cell repertoires in COVID-19. TCRdb's table, derived via immunoSEQ multiplex PCR, lists solely in-frame clones and lacks some. This sample yields hundreds of thousands of clones, of which 85% are seen a single time; 13% belongs to the top ten. Sequences were obtained from peripheral blood. The origin of the receptors is a human donor in a cohort sampled during active COVID-19.

J is TRBJ2-7 and V is TRBV7-9, with D unclear. The ends were cut back, 5 bases at V and 7 bases at J, with 12 bases in the middle. Germline V gene data show CDR1 as SEHNR and CDR2 as FQNEAQ (reference sequence). The CDR3 sequence is 12 residues long. This chain's CDR3 is CASSVEVGEQYF. Written as DNA, the CDR3 is TGTGCCAGCAGCGTCGAGGTTGGTGAGCAGTACTTC. The full variable domain, with the rest looked up from reference TRBV7-9 and TRBJ2-7, is DTGVSQNPRHKITKRGQNVTFRCDPISEHNRLYWYRQTLGQGPEFLTYFQNEAQLEKSRLLSDRFSAERPKGSFSTLEIQRTEQGDSAMYLCASSVEVGEQYFGPGTRLTVT.

Regarding this clone: This sample includes further DNA sequences coding for the same CDR3. The chain joins TRBV5-1 to TRBJ2-1; the D is unclear. The CDR3 has 13 amino acids. CDR1 is SGHRS and CDR2 is YFSETQ in the germline V gene. The V gene lost 0 bases and the J gene lost 4 bases, with 5 bases spanning the gap. CDR3 amino acids: CASSLGLYNEQFF. Here the CDR3 DNA reads TGCGCCAGCAGCTTGGGACTGTACAATGAGCAGTTCTTC.

This sequence joins TRBV7-2 and TRBJ1-2; D unresolved. Per germline, CDR1 SGHTA and CDR2 FQGNSA. CDR3 size: 12 residues. The germline V and J ends were trimmed by 3 bases and 4 bases, with 6 bases remaining between them. The CDR3 nucleotides read TGTGCCAGCAGCTTTAGCTCCTATGGCTACACCTTC. This codes for CASSFSSYGYTF. The complete variable domain, with remaining parts taken from reference TRBV7-2 and TRBJ1-2, reads GAGVSQSPSNKVTEKGKDVELRCDPISGHTALYWYRQSLGQGLEFLIYFQGNSAPDKSGLPSDRFSAERTGGSVSTLTIQRTQQEDSAVYLCASSFSSYGYTFGSGTRLTVV.

The CDR3 DNA is TGTGCCAGCAGCCAAGGAGCCTCGCGGCAGCCCCAGCATTTT. Translated: CASSQGASRQPQHF. V is TRBV3-1 (or the pseudogene TRBV3-2) and J is TRBJ1-5; D gene uncertain. V was trimmed by 1 base and J by 7 bases, leaving 11 bases between them. Germline V gene data show CDR1 as LGHDT and CDR2 as YNNKEL (reference sequence). The CDR3 consists of 14 residues.

The J gene is TRBJ2-4, the V gene TRBV5-1; a possible D gene is TRBD2 (5 bases). This CDR3 has 15 amino acids. Germline-derived CDR1 and CDR2 are SGHRS and YFSETQ. V was pared by 1 base and J by 4 bases, with 12 bases between. Here the CDR3 reads CASSLSDREKNIQYF. The CDR3 nucleotides are TGCGCCAGCAGCTTGAGCGATAGGGAGAAAAACATTCAGTACTTC. The full variable domain, its missing parts supplied by reference TRBV5-1 and TRBJ2-4, is KAGVTQTPRYLIKTRGQQVTLSCSPISGHRSVSWYQQTPGQGLQFLFEYFSETQRNKGNFPGRFSGRQFSNSRSEMNVSTLELGDSALYLCASSLSDREKNIQYFGAGTRLSVL.

In this sample, this clone turned up once. This chain connects TRBV9 to TRBJ2-7; D may be TRBD2 (6 bases). This CDR3 is 14 amino acids long. Germline V gene lookup returns CDR1 SGDLS and CDR2 YYNGEE. With 4 bases removed from V and 5 bases from J, the gap between germline ends came to 16 bases. The CDR3 nucleotides are TGTGCCAGCAGCATCGGGACTGGGGTCCACGAGCAGTACTTC. The encoded protein is CASSIGTGVHEQYF. Full variable domain (missing parts from reference TRBV9 and TRBJ2-7): DSGVTQTPKHLITATGQRVTLRCSPRSGDLSVYWYQQSLDQGLQFLIQYYNGEERAKGNILERFSAQQFPDLHSELNLSSLELGDSALYFCASSIGTGVHEQYFGPGTRLTVT.

The J gene is TRBJ2-1, the V gene TRBV5-1; 12 bases match TRBD2. The CDR3 has 16 residues. Germline V gives CDR1 SGHRS, CDR2 YFSETQ. J lost 2 bases, V lost 5 bases, and 5 bases had no gene match. For the CDR3, the DNA is TGCGCCAGCAGGCGACTAGCGGGAGTTACCTACAATGAGCAGTTCTTC. Translation: CASRRLAGVTYNEQFF.

V is TRBV11-2 and J is TRBJ1-3; D is ambiguous. The CDR3 sequence is 14 residues long. The germline CDR1 and CDR2 sequences are SGHAT and FQNNGV. Trimming took off 0 bases at V and 4 bases at J, with 7 bases between the two ends. Written as DNA, the CDR3 is TGTGCCAGCAGCTTAGATAGCATAGGAAACACCATATATTTT. This encodes CASSLDSIGNTIYF.

J is TRBJ2-5 and V is TRBV28, with D perhaps matching TRBD1 (7 bases). Per the germline V gene, CDR1 is MDHEN and CDR2 is SYDVKM. The V and J ends lost 7 bases and 4 bases respectively, with 10 bases between them. This CDR3 has 12 residues. CDR3 protein: CASTRGVETQYF. Here the CDR3 DNA reads TGTGCCAGCACCAGGGGGGTAGAGACCCAGTACTTC.

This clone was seen only a few times. The chain links TRBV2 to TRBJ1-2, with 9 bases matching TRBD1. The CDR3 has 13 amino acids. Germline CDR1 reads SNHLY; CDR2 reads FYNNEI. V gave up 7 bases and J gave up 3 bases; unmatched junction bases: 3. DNA for the CDR3: TGTGCCAGCACGGGGACAGGGCACTATGGCTACACCTTC. Translation gives CASTGTGHYGYTF. Based on the CDR3 plus reference TRBV2 and TRBJ1-2, the full variable domain is EPEVTQTPSHQVTQMGQEVILRCVPISNHLYFYWYRQILGQKVEFLVSFYNNEISEKSEIFDDQFSVERPDGSNFTLKIRSTKLEDSAMYFCASTGTGHYGYTFGSGTRLTVV.

The V and J genes are TRBV10-3 and TRBJ2-3; D is possibly TRBD2 (5 bases). Trimming pared 0 bases from V and 0 bases from J, leaving 16 bases between. CDR3 length: 18 amino acids. The germline CDR1 and CDR2 sequences are ENHRY and SYGVKD. In nucleotides, the CDR3 is TGTGCCATCAGTGAGTCGAGGAACCAGCGGAGCAGCACAGATACGCAGTATTTT. Its protein product is CAISESRNQRSSTDTQYF.

The CDR3 DNA is TGTGCCAGCAGTGTAGGGGGTCCGAATCAGCCCCAGCATTTT. Amino acid sequence: CASSVGGPNQPQHF. The chain joins TRBV25-1 to TRBJ1-5, with D possibly matching TRBD1 (6 bases). V was shortened by 4 bases and J by 4 bases, with 11 bases between the two germline ends. The V gene's germline CDR1 is MGHDK and CDR2 SYGVNS. The length of the CDR3 is 14 residues. The full variable domain, in which reference TRBV25-1 and TRBJ1-5 provide the parts outside the CDR3, is EADIYQTPRYLVIGTGKKITLECSQTMGHDKMYWYQQDPGMELHLIHYSYGVNSTEKGDLSSESTVSRIRTEHFPLTLESARPSHTSQYLCASSVGGPNQPQHFGDGTRLSIL.

This chain uses TRBV5-1 with TRBJ2-7; weak D call: TRBD2 (6 bases). V was shortened by 4 bases and J by 1 base, with 15 bases between the two germline ends. This CDR3 contains 15 residues. Per germline, CDR1 SGHRS and CDR2 YFSETQ. The DNA for the CDR3 is TGCGCCAGCAGCGAGGCGGGGACGAGGTCCTACGAGCAGTACTTC. This encodes CASSEAGTRSYEQYF.

The rearrangement links TRBV5-6 to TRBJ2-7, with D possibly being TRBD2 (6 bases). V gave up 3 bases and J gave up 0 bases, with 13 bases separating them. The CDR3 sequence is 15 residues long. Germline-derived CDR1 and CDR2 are SGHDT and YYEEEE. CDR3 loop: CASSYLDGSSYEQYF. The CDR3, as DNA: TGTGCCAGCAGCTATCTAGACGGGAGCTCCTACGAGCAGTACTTC.

V usage is TRBV5-1 and J usage is TRBJ2-2, with TRBD2 matching over 9 bases. The length of the CDR3 is 15 residues. Germline CDR1 is SGHRS and CDR2 is YFSETQ. The junction had 8 bases not matched to a gene; V was cut back by 3 bases and J by 8 bases. CDR3 bases: TGCGCCAGCAGCTCCGACTCCGCGGGAGGGGGGGAGCTGTTTTTT. Translated, it gives CASSSDSAGGGELFF.

The chain has TRBV30 and TRBJ1-5, with D unresolved. The CDR3 sequence is 15 residues long. With 3 bases removed from V and 2 bases from J, the gap between germline ends came to 14 bases. The germline V gene encodes CDR1 GTSNPN and CDR2 SVGIG (reference sequence). The CDR3 DNA is TGTGCCTGGAGGGGTAGGGAGTCTGGCAATCAGCCCCAGCATTTT. Amino acids: CAWRGRESGNQPQHF. Full variable domain (remainder filled in from reference TRBV30 and TRBJ1-5): SQTIHQWPATLVQPVGSPLSLECTVEGTSNPNLYWYRQAAGRGLQLLFYSVGIGQISSEVPQNLSASRPQDRQFILSSKKLLLSDSGFYLCAWRGRESGNQPQHFGDGTRLSIL.

V usage is TRBV5-4 and J usage is TRBJ2-6; tentatively, D is TRBD1 (5 bases). This CDR3 contains 15 residues. Germline V gene sequence: CDR1 SGHNT, CDR2 YYREEE (reference sequence). Trimming removed 3 bases from V and 3 bases from J, with 10 bases in between. As DNA, the CDR3 is TGTGCCAGCAGCTCCACAGGCGGTGGGGCCAACGTCCTGACTTTC. Its translation is CASSSTGGGANVLTF.

This clone was seen just once. The gene calls are TRBV30 and TRBJ1-1, with D possibly TRBD1 on 6 matching bases. Germline V gene lookup returns CDR1 GTSNPN and CDR2 SVGIG (reference sequence). Trimming cost V 6 bases and J 0 bases, with 17 bases left between them. The CDR3 is 15 residues long. The CDR3 loop is CACLCGGSLNTEAFF. The CDR3, as DNA: TGTGCCTGCCTTTGCGGGGGCTCGTTGAACACTGAAGCTTTCTTT. Based on the CDR3 plus reference TRBV30 and TRBJ1-1, the full variable domain is SQTIHQWPATLVQPVGSPLSLECTVEGTSNPNLYWYRQAAGRGLQLLFYSVGIGQISSEVPQNLSASRPQDRQFILSSKKLLLSDSGFYLCACLCGGSLNTEAFFGQGTRLTVV.

The chain is built from TRBV24-1 and TRBJ1-5, with D perhaps matching TRBD1 (6 bases). V was clipped by 11 bases and J by 2 bases, with 21 bases between them. The CDR3 length is 16 residues. Germline V gene lookup returns CDR1 KGHDR and CDR2 SFDVKD. In nucleotides, the CDR3 is TGTGCCATATCGCTTGGGGGCGCGATTGGCAATCAGCCCCAGCATTTT. As protein: CAISLGGAIGNQPQHF.

The chain is built from TRBV18 and TRBJ1-3; 7 bases fit TRBD1. The CDR3 totals 15 residues. CDR1 is KGHSH and CDR2 is LQKENI in the germline V gene. The trim removed 3 bases at V and 0 bases at J, leaving 2 bases unmatched. Here the CDR3 DNA reads TGTGCCAGCTCACCGGGGACAGTCTCTGGAAACACCATATATTTT. Its protein is CASSPGTVSGNTIYF.

This chain links TRBV19 with TRBJ2-3; 9 nucleotides line up with TRBD2. The J segment lost 0 bases and the V segment lost 9 bases, leaving 10 bases of the junction unmatched. This CDR3 spans 16 amino acids. Germline V CDR1 and CDR2: LNHDA, SQIVND (reference sequence). CDR3 bases: TGTGCCAGCGCTAGCGGGAAAGCTTCTAGCACAGATACGCAGTATTTT. Protein: CASASGKASSTDTQYF.

The gene calls are TRBV24-1 and TRBJ2-3, with TRBD1 matching 7 bases. The CDR3 runs to 13 residues. Germline lookup yields CDR1 KGHDR and CDR2 SFDVKD. V lost 11 bases, J lost 2 bases, and 6 bases stayed unmatched. The CDR3 reads CASSGTDTDTQYF. The CDR3 DNA reads as TGTGCCAGTTCGGGGACAGACACAGATACGCAGTATTTT.

This rearrangement joins TRBV5-6 to TRBJ2-1; 9 bases align to TRBD2. Germline CDR1 and CDR2: SGHDT and YYEEEE. The length of the CDR3 is 14 residues. J was trimmed by 9 bases and V by 3 bases; bases with no gene match: 7. Written as DNA, the CDR3 is TGTGCCAGCAGCTCGGGGACTAGCAGTGGTGAGCAGTTCTTC. Protein product: CASSSGTSSGEQFF. The entire variable domain, with the rest obtained from reference TRBV5-6 and TRBJ2-1, is as follows: DAGVTQSPTHLIKTRGQQVTLRCSPKSGHDTVSWYQQALGQGPQFIFQYYEEEERQRGNFPDRFSGHQFPNYSSELNVNALLLGDSALYLCASSSGTSSGEQFFGPGTRLTVL.

This chain joins TRBV5-6 and TRBJ1-1, with 8 bases matching TRBD1. Germline V gives CDR1 SGHDT, CDR2 YYEEEE. This CDR3 spans 15 amino acids. The ends lost 4 bases at V and 0 bases at J; junction bases unmatched: 5. The chain's CDR3 is CASSVDRGLNTEAFF. CDR3 bases: TGTGCCAGCAGCGTAGACAGGGGACTGAACACTGAAGCTTTCTTT.

The chain couples TRBV14 to TRBJ1-3, with 7 bases lining up with TRBD1. The CDR3 covers 17 residues. From germline, CDR1 is SGHDN and CDR2 FVKESK. The V and J ends lost 4 bases and 0 bases, in that order; junction bases with no gene match: 9. CDR3 DNA sequence: TGTGCCAGCAGCCGAAACCACAGGGGCTACTCTGGAAACACCATATATTTT. Protein sequence: CASSRNHRGYSGNTIYF.

The chain has TRBV6-4 and TRBJ2-1, with a possible D match to TRBD2 (8 bases). The length of the CDR3 is 16 residues. V lost 5 bases to trimming and J lost 4 bases, with 18 bases between them. Per the germline V gene, CDR1 is MRHNA and CDR2 is SNTAGT. CDR3 coding DNA: TGTGCCAGCAGTCGGGGGGGAGGGGGCTCGTACAATGAGCAGTTCTTC. Protein sequence: CASSRGGGGSYNEQFF.

V gene TRBV5-1 combines with J gene TRBJ2-1; 11 bases line up with TRBD1. Germline loops: CDR1 SGHRS, CDR2 YFSETQ. The junction had 3 bases not matched to a gene; V was cut back by 4 bases and J by 6 bases. This CDR3 contains 14 residues. CDR3 amino acids: CASSPGTGGNEQFF. CDR3 in DNA: TGCGCCAGCAGCCCCGGGACAGGGGGCAATGAGCAGTTCTTC. The whole variable domain, remainder taken from reference TRBV5-1 and TRBJ2-1, is KAGVTQTPRYLIKTRGQQVTLSCSPISGHRSVSWYQQTPGQGLQFLFEYFSETQRNKGNFPGRFSGRQFSNSRSEMNVSTLELGDSALYLCASSPGTGGNEQFFGPGTRLTVL.

The CDR3: CASSFSSTDTQYF. The DNA of the CDR3 is TGTGCCAGCAGCTTCAGTAGCACAGATACGCAGTATTTT. The genes are TRBV7-8 and TRBJ2-3, with D unresolved. Trimming removed 3 bases from V and 0 bases from J, with 4 bases in between. Germline CDR1 and CDR2: SGHVS and FQNEAQ. CDR3 length equals 13 residues.

The chain recombines TRBV1 with TRBJ2-2; the table's D call, TRBD2, was not checked against the DNA. TRBV1 is a pseudogene locus. This CDR3 is 15 amino acids long. CDR3 amino acids: CTTSGAGGGTGELFF. DNA for the CDR3: TGCACCACCAGCGGGGCGGGAGGTGGCACCGGGGAGCTGTTTTTT.